The entry below describes one T cell receptor (beta chain). The sample comes from a study of blood T cell repertoires in COVID-19. About the research overall: The samples span acute and convalescent COVID-19 from the United States, Italy and Spain. In each case, the material was cDNA or gDNA derived from T cells, B-cell-depleted T cells, or PBMCs.

Per the original data handling: Estimated nucleated cell counts came from reference gene primer amplification. Libraries were prepared by immunoSEQ multiplex PCR; TCRdb keeps only in-frame clonotypes and omits some of them. That table is the source of V, J and clone size, and D and trimming were worked out from the DNA. The sample yields around 150,000 clones, about 86% seen once. Germline values: CDR1 GTSNPN, CDR2 SVGIG (reference sequence). With 0 bases clipped from V and 5 bases from J, the junction kept 6 bases outside the gene matches. The CDR3 runs to 14 residues. Material: peripheral blood. The chain uses TRBV30 and TRBJ1-2; 7 bases are a match to TRBD1. This TCR came from a woman in her thirties or forties with acute or convalescent COVID-19. The CDR3 here is CAWSVQGGWYGYTF. The CDR3, as DNA: TGTGCCTGGAGTGTCCAGGGGGGATGGTATGGCTACACCTTC.